This T cell receptor (beta chain) was profiled in a study of Graves' ophthalmopathy and Graves' hyperthyroidism. Looking at the study overall: Samples of peripheral blood were obtained at initial diagnosis, prior to treatment of any kind. The study, taken as a whole, reports: Clonotypes were expanded in thyroid at above 0.001 frequency, and most also appeared in blood.

Hyperthyroidism is called stable when no ophthalmopathy develops within 18 months of follow-up. Ten or more counts support this clonotype. Its antigen is not identified. The authors amplified TCR beta CDR3 regions from RNA transcripts. HTBI primers primed a first-round RT-PCR, and a second-round multiplex PCR followed. TCRdb ran MiXCR on the multiplex PCR reads and lists one entry per CDR3 protein. The sample includes about 370,000 distinct CDR3 sequences, approximately 17% seen only once; the top ten take roughly 2.3%. The sequence derives from an adult woman with stable Graves' hyperthyroidism. The sequenced material came from peripheral blood.

This CDR3 reads CASNMGQGSYEQYF. DNA of the CDR3: TGTGCCAGCAATATGGGACAGGGGTCCTACGAGCAGTACTTC. J is TRBJ2-7 and V is TRBV28; 10 bases are a match to TRBD1. CDR3 length equals 14 residues. Germline V gene data show CDR1 as MDHEN and CDR2 as SYDVKM. After removal of 7 bases from V and 1 base from J, the junction contained 4 bases not matched to a gene.